One and the same sample provided the 18 T cell receptor beta chains below, sequenced in a study of patients and donors after allogeneic stem cell transplantation. Each CDR3 protein gets one entry after TCRdb re-called the RT-PCR reads with MiXCR. The data hold about a million distinct CDR3 sequences, with more than 15% observed a single time. The source material was blood, either unsorted or a sorted T cell fraction (not recorded which). The receptors come from a human donor who was either an allogeneic HSCT recipient or a stem cell or donor lymphocyte infusion donor (not recorded which). It is not recorded whose cells these are; they may come from a transplant donor.

With regard to this clonotype: A much larger clone lies one base from this, so it may be a read error. The rearrangement joins TRBV2 to TRBJ2-7; 11 nucleotides align to TRBD2. Germline loops: CDR1 SNHLY, CDR2 FYNNEI. With 6 bases clipped from V and 2 bases from J, the junction kept 3 bases outside the gene matches. The CDR3 contains 14 residues. The CDR3 loop reads CASRSTSGTYEQYF. The CDR3 nucleotides are TGTGCCAGCAGATCGACTAGCGGGACCTACGAGCAGTACTTC.

The CDR3 is CASRYAMLLNTGELFF. The CDR3 DNA sequence: TGCGCCAGCAGGTACGCTATGCTGCTGAACACCGGGGAGCTGTTTTTT. The rearrangement links TRBV5-1 to TRBJ2-2, with no clear D. The CDR3 runs 16 residues. CDR1 SGHRS and CDR2 YFSETQ come from the germline V gene. The V and J ends lost 5 bases and 1 base respectively, with 15 bases between them.

The V call is TRBV6-1, the J call TRBJ1-4; D is possibly TRBD1 (6 bases). V gave up 8 bases and J gave up 9 bases, with 19 bases separating them. The CDR3 extends over 14 amino acids. The germline CDR1 and CDR2 sequences are MNHNS and SASEGT. The CDR3 loop reads CASGVQGRGKKLFF. The CDR3 DNA reads TGTGCCAGCGGCGTACAGGGACGGGGTAAAAAACTGTTTTTT.

In this sample, this clonotype turned up a few times. The chain employs TRBV6-2 or TRBV6-3 and TRBJ2-6; 12 nucleotides line up with TRBD2. V shed 6 bases, J shed 2 bases, and the junction held 8 bases outside the gene matches. CDR3 size: 18 residues. Germline CDR1 is MNHEY and CDR2 is SVGEGT. The CDR3: CASSRLAGGFTGANVLTF. Here the CDR3 DNA reads TGTGCCAGCAGCCGCCTAGCGGGGGGGTTCACTGGGGCCAACGTCCTGACTTTC.

The chain couples TRBV20-1 to TRBJ2-6, with D possibly matching TRBD2 (5 bases). The CDR3 is 15 residues long. Deletions cut 1 base from V and 0 bases from J, with 7 bases between. CDR1 DFQATT and CDR2 SNEGSKA come from the germline V gene (reference sequence). CDR3 sequence reads: CSARGGHSGANVLTF. Written as DNA, the CDR3 is TGCAGTGCTAGAGGAGGGCACTCTGGGGCCAACGTCCTGACTTTC.

The V and J genes are TRBV29-1 and TRBJ2-7; weak D call: TRBD1 (6 bases). The CDR3 consists of 13 residues. The V gene lost 5 bases and the J gene lost 5 bases, with 16 bases spanning the gap. Germline CDR1 and CDR2: SQVTM and ANQGSEA. This chain's CDR3 is CSVHLTGNHEQYF. The CDR3 bases are TGCAGCGTTCACCTTACAGGGAACCACGAGCAGTACTTC.

The rearrangement joins TRBV20-1 to TRBJ1-1; 7 bases line up with TRBD1. The CDR3 is 12 amino acids. V lost 6 bases and J lost 1; bases outside the gene matches: 2. Germline CDR1 DFQATT, CDR2 SNEGSKA (reference sequence). The CDR3 is CSAGQENTEAFF. The CDR3 nucleotides read TGCAGTGCCGGACAGGAGAACACTGAAGCTTTCTTT.

This chain joins TRBV12-3 or TRBV12-4 and TRBJ1-2; D is undetermined. Trimming removed 0 bases from V and 8 bases from J, with 4 bases in between. The CDR3 is 11 amino acids. The CDR3: CASSLARGYTF. The DNA for the CDR3 is TGTGCCAGCAGTTTAGCGCGCGGCTACACCTTC.

The table lists this clonotype with a few counts. V is TRBV4-3 and J is TRBJ1-5; D not certain. The CDR3 runs 15 residues. V lost 0 bases and J lost 2, with 8 bases in between. The germline gives CDR1 LGHNA, CDR2 YSLEER. CDR3 nucleotides: TGCGCCAGCAGCCAAGATATGGCCGGCAATCAGCCCCAGCATTTT. Its protein is CASSQDMAGNQPQHF.

The V and J genes are TRBV11-3 and TRBJ1-1; D may be TRBD1 (5 bases). The CDR3 loop spans 14 amino acids. V was cut by 4 bases and J by 6 bases, with 15 bases left in between. The germline V gene encodes CDR1 SGHNT and CDR2 YENEEA. CDR3 sequence: CASSWTRIGAEAFF. The CDR3 bases are TGTGCCAGCAGCTGGACCCGGATAGGGGCTGAAGCTTTCTTT.

This clonotype was seen only a few times. The chain couples TRBV10-3 to TRBJ1-2; D might be TRBD1 (6 bases). The CDR3 has 15 amino acids. The V gene lost 3 bases and the J gene lost 5 bases, with 16 bases spanning the gap. CDR1 is ENHRY and CDR2 is SYGVKD in the germline V gene. This CDR3 is CAISDPVEGDYGYTF. CDR3 DNA: TGTGCCATCAGTGACCCAGTGGAGGGGGATTATGGCTACACCTTC.

This clonotype was observed a handful of times. The V call is TRBV30, the J call TRBJ1-3, with D maybe TRBD1 (6 bases). The CDR3 length is 15 residues. The germline V and J ends were trimmed by 0 bases and 5 bases, with 14 bases remaining between them. Germline V CDR1 and CDR2: GTSNPN, SVGIG (reference sequence). CDR3 loop: CAWSVGTGRRNTIYF. The CDR3 bases are TGTGCCTGGAGTGTAGGTACAGGGAGGAGAAACACCATATATTTT.

This clonotype was counted at least ten times. The V gene is TRBV10-3, the J gene TRBJ2-1, with D hard to call. The CDR3 extends over 15 amino acids. V was pared by 7 bases and J by 0 bases, with 13 bases between. Per germline, CDR1 ENHRY and CDR2 SYGVKD. The DNA for the CDR3 is TGTGCCATCAAGGTCTCCTCGAGCTCCTACAATGAGCAGTTCTTC. Protein sequence: CAIKVSSSSYNEQFF.

The rearrangement uses TRBV5-5 and TRBJ2-2; weak D call: TRBD2 (6 bases). The CDR3 totals 14 residues. V dropped 5 bases and J dropped 6 bases, with 14 bases sitting between them. The germline V gene has CDR1 SGHKS and CDR2 YYEKEE (reference sequence). DNA for the CDR3: TGTGCCAGCAGTTCGGGACTCTCCGCCGGGGAGCTGTTTTTT. It translates to CASSSGLSAGELFF.

A few counts support this clonotype. The chain joins TRBV20-1 to TRBJ2-1, with a possible D match to TRBD2 (6 bases). CDR3 length equals 14 residues. Trimming removed 3 bases from V and 1 base from J, with 10 bases in between. Germline values: CDR1 DFQATT, CDR2 SNEGSKA (reference sequence). Here the CDR3 reads CSASERGSYNEQFF. The CDR3, as DNA: TGCAGTGCTAGTGAACGGGGGTCCTACAATGAGCAGTTCTTC.

The table lists this clonotype with a few counts. The V gene is TRBV19, the J gene TRBJ1-5; the match to TRBD1 covers 7 bases. V gave up 3 bases and J gave up 1 base; unmatched junction bases: 6. Germline V gene sequence: CDR1 LNHDA, CDR2 SQIVND (reference sequence). This CDR3 spans 16 amino acids. CDR3 in amino acids: CASSITGATSNQPQHF. The DNA of the CDR3 is TGTGCCAGTAGTATCACAGGGGCTACGAGCAATCAGCCCCAGCATTTT.

In this sample, this clonotype turned up many times. The chain joins TRBV16 to TRBJ2-1, with D unresolved. Germline V gene lookup returns CDR1 KGHSY and CDR2 FQNENV. V lost 0 bases and J lost 7, with 4 bases in between. This CDR3 region has 12 residues. This CDR3 is CASSQSGNEQFF. The CDR3, as DNA: TGTGCCAGCAGCCAATCGGGGAATGAGCAGTTCTTC.

This clonotype was observed a handful of times. This chain connects TRBV7-3 to TRBJ1-1; 7 bases fit TRBD1. The CDR3 length is 14 residues. The V gene's germline CDR1 is SGHTA and CDR2 FQGTGA. The trim removed 4 bases at V and 1 base at J, leaving 3 bases unmatched. CDR3 protein: CASSYDRANTEAFF. The DNA of the CDR3 is TGTGCCAGCAGCTACGACAGGGCGAACACTGAAGCTTTCTTT.